The present T cell receptor (beta chain) was sequenced within a study of long-term antiretroviral therapy in people with HIV. General study findings and limits: The range of CDR3 lengths in HIV repertoires proved narrower than that found in controls. Post-ART samples showed increased diversity that remained below transplant donor control levels.

CDR1 and CDR2 (germline): SGDLS, YYNGEE. The CDR3 has 17 residues. Trimming left V 3 bases short and J 2 bases short, with 18 bases between. Each donor provided at least one pre-ART PBMC sample and at least two post-ART PBMC samples. This clone was found once. Its antigen is as yet unknown. Survey level was the resolution at which the v3.0 immunoSEQ assay ran. Produced via immunoSEQ multiplex PCR; TCRdb's table is partial and in-frame only. The repertoire includes around 18,000 clones, 76% of them detected once, and about 15% sits in the top ten. This receptor was obtained from a woman between 50 and 59 years old with HIV. The chain recombines TRBV9 with TRBJ1-5; D gene unclear. Material: unsorted PBMCs, obtained 0.5 years before starting antiretroviral therapy. The CDR3 coding sequence is TGTGCCAGCAGCGCCTCCGCGGTGTTCTCAGGCAATCAGCCCCAGCATTTT. Residues: CASSASAVFSGNQPQHF.